The T cell receptor (beta chain) under discussion was sequenced for a study of shared clonotypes between healthy human individuals. As defined, naive CD8 cells were CD45RO-negative and positively selected for CCR7, with terminally differentiated effector memory CD45RA+ cells excluded. Profiling relied on immunoSEQ multiplex PCR, and the TCRdb table lists in-frame clones only, not all of them. Among roughly 2,000,000 clones listed, about 95% were seen once. Sequencing used naive CD8+ T cells sorted from blood. This TCR was sampled from a man between 18 and 35 years old in good health.

The CDR3 DNA reads as TGCGCCAACCCCCTCCGGGCTAGCGGGAATCTTTCCTACAATGAGCAGTTCTTC. It yields the protein CANPLRASGNLSYNEQFF. The chain couples TRBV5-1 to TRBJ2-1; TRBD2 matches at 9 bases. CDR1 SGHRS and CDR2 YFSETQ come from the germline V gene. J lost 1 base, V lost 9 bases, and 17 bases had no gene match. The CDR3 contains 18 residues. The entire variable domain, with the rest obtained from reference TRBV5-1 and TRBJ2-1, is as follows: KAGVTQTPRYLIKTRGQQVTLSCSPISGHRSVSWYQQTPGQGLQFLFEYFSETQRNKGNFPGRFSGRQFSNSRSEMNVSTLELGDSALYLCANPLRASGNLSYNEQFFGPGTRLTVL.